This T cell receptor beta chain emerged from a study of CD8+ T cells in alopecia areata. Study-wide background: Scoring treated patients' severity relied on the percentage of scalp area affected. General study findings and limits: How baseline CD8+ expansion relates to response remains uncertain (there was one nonresponder). Lesional scalp exceeded normal scalp in clonality, especially in alopecia totalis/universalis.

As for treatment: oral pan-JAK inhibitor, 5-10 mg twice daily. With regard to this clone: Its antigen is unknown.

V trimming: 2 bases; J trimming: 1 base; junction bases outside the gene matches: 7. Germline values: CDR1 MNHEY, CDR2 SVGAGI. CDR3 length equals 16 residues. RNA extraction and reverse transcription yielded cDNA as sequencing template. Only in-frame clones appear in the TCRdb table, and some are missing; sequencing was by immunoSEQ multiplex PCR. This sample yields under 200,000 clones, of which about three fifths are seen a single time; 0.9% to 1% belongs to the top ten. The receptor was isolated from a human donor with alopecia areata. The sample in question was CD4+ T cells sorted from blood, obtained at week 4, from a patient treated with tofacitinib. This sequence joins TRBV6-5 and TRBJ1-1; 7 nucleotides line up with TRBD1. The CDR3 bases are TGTGCCAGCAGTTACACGGAGGGGGCATCGAACACTGAAGCTTTCTTT. It codes for CASSYTEGASNTEAFF.